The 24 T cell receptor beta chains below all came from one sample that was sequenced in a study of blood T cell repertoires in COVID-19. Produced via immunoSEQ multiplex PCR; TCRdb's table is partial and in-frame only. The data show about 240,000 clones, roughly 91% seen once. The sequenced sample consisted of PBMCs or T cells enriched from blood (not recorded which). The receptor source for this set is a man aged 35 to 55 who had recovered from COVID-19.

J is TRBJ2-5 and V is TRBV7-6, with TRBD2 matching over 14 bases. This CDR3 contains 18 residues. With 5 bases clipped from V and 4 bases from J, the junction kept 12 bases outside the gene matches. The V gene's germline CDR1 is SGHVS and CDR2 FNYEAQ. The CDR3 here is CASSRLGLAGVGAETQYF. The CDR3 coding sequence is TGTGCCAGCAGCAGATTGGGACTAGCGGGAGTTGGGGCAGAGACCCAGTACTTC.

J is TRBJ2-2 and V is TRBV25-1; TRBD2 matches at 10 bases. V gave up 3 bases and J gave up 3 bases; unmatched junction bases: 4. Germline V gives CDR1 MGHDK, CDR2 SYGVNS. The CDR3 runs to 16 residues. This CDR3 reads CASSDWTSGDTGELFF. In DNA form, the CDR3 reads TGTGCCAGCAGTGATTGGACTAGCGGCGACACCGGGGAGCTGTTTTTT.

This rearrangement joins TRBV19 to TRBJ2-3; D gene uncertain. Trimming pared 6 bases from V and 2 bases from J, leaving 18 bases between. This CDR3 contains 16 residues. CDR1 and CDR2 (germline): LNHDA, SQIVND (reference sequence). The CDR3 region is CASRTDQGKYTDTQYF. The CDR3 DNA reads TGTGCCAGTAGAACAGACCAAGGCAAATACACAGATACGCAGTATTTT.

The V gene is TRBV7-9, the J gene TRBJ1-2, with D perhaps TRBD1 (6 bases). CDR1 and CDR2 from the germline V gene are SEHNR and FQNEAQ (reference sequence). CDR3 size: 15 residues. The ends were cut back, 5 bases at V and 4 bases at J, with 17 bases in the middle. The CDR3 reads CASSPPRGGVYGYTF. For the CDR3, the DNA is TGTGCCAGCAGCCCACCCCGGGGGGGCGTCTATGGCTACACCTTC.

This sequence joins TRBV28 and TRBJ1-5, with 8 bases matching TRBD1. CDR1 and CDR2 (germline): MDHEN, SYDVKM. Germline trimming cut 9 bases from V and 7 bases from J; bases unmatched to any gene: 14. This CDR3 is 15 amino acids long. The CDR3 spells CASTTPRGQLQPQHF. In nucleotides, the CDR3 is TGTGCCAGTACAACTCCCAGGGGGCAACTGCAGCCCCAGCATTTT. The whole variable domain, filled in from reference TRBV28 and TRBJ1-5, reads DVKVTQSSRYLVKRTGEKVFLECVQDMDHENMFWYRQDPGLGLRLIYFSYDVKMKEKGDIPEGYSVSREKKERFSLILESASTNQTSMYLCASTTPRGQLQPQHFGDGTRLSIL.

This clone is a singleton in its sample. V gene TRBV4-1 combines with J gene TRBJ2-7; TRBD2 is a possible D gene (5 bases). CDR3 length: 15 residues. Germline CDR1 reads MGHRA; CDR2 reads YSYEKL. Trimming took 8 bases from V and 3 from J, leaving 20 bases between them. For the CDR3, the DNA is TGCGCCAGCCACGCTCGGGCCGACGAGGGCTACGAGCAGTACTTC. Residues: CASHARADEGYEQYF.

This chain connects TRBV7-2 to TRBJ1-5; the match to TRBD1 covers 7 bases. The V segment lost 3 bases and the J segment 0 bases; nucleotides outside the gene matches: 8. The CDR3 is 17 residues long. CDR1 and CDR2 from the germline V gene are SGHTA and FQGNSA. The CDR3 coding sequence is TGTGCCAGCAGCTTCCAGGGGGGAACTTATAGCAATCAGCCCCAGCATTTT. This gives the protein CASSFQGGTYSNQPQHF.

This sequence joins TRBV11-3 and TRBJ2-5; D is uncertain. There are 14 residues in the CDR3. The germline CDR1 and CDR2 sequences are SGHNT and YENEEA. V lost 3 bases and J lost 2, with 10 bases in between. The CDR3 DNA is TGTGCCAGCAGCTTGTGGTCAGATCAAGAGACCCAGTACTTC. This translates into CASSLWSDQETQYF. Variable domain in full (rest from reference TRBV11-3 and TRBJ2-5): EAGVVQSPRYKIIEKKQPVAFWCNPISGHNTLYWYLQNLGQGPELLIRYENEEAVDDSQLPKDRFSAERLKGVDSTLKIQPAELGDSAVYLCASSLWSDQETQYFGPGTRLLVL.

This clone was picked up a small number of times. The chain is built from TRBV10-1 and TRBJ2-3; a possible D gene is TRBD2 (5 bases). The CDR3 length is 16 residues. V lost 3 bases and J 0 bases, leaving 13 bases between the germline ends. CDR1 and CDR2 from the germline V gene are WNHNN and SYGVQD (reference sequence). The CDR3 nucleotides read TGCGCCAGCAGTGAACACGACTGGACTAGCACAGATACGCAGTATTTT. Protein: CASSEHDWTSTDTQYF.

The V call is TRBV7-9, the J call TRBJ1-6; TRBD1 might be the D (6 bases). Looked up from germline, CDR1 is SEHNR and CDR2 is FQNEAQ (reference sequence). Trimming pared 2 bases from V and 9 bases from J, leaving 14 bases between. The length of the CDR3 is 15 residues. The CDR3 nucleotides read TGTGCCAGCAGCTTATTACAGGGTCGAGGTTCACCCCTCCACTTT. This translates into CASSLLQGRGSPLHF. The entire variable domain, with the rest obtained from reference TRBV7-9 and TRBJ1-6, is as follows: DTGVSQNPRHKITKRGQNVTFRCDPISEHNRLYWYRQTLGQGPEFLTYFQNEAQLEKSRLLSDRFSAERPKGSFSTLEIQRTEQGDSAMYLCASSLLQGRGSPLHFGNGTRLTVT.

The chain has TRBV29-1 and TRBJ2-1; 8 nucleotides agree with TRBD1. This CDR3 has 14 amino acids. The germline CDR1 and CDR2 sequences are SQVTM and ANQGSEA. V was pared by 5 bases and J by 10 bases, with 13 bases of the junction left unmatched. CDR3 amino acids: CSVRQGSGGNEQFF. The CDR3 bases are TGCAGCGTTCGACAGGGGTCCGGTGGAAACGAGCAGTTCTTC.

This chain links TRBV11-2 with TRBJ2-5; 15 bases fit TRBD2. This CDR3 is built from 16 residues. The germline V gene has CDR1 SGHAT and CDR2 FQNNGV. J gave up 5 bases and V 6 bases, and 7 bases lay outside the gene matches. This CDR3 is CASSRTSGRADETQYF. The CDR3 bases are TGTGCCAGCAGTAGGACTAGCGGGAGGGCCGACGAGACCCAGTACTTC. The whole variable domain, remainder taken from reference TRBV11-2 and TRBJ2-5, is EAGVAQSPRYKIIEKRQSVAFWCNPISGHATLYWYQQILGQGPKLLIQFQNNGVVDDSQLPKDRFSAERLKGVDSTLKIQPAKLEDSAVYLCASSRTSGRADETQYFGPGTRLLVL.

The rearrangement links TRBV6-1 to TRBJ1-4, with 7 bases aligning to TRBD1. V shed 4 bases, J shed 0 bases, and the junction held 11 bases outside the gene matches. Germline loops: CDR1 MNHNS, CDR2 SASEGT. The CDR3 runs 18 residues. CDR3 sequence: CASSALQGSVTTNEKLFF. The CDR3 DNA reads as TGTGCCAGCAGTGCGTTACAGGGGAGTGTTACAACTAATGAAAAACTGTTTTTT.

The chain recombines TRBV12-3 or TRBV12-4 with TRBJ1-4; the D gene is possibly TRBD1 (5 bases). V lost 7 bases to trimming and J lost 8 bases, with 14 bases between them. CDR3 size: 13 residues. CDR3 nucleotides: TGTGCCAGCACCCCAGGGTTGGGGGAAAAACTGTTTTTT. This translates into CASTPGLGEKLFF.

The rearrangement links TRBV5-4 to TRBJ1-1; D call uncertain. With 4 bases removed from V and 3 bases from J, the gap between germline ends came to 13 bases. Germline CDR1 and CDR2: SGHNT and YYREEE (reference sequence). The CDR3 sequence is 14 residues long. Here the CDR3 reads CASSSGLGDTEAFF. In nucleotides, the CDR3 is TGTGCCAGCAGCAGCGGACTCGGGGACACTGAAGCTTTCTTT.

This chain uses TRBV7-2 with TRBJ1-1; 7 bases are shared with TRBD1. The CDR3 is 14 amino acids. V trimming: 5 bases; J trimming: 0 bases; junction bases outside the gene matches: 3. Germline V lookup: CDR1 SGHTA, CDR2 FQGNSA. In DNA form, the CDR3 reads TGTGCCAGCAGCACGGGACAGCTGAACACTGAAGCTTTCTTT. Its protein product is CASSTGQLNTEAFF.

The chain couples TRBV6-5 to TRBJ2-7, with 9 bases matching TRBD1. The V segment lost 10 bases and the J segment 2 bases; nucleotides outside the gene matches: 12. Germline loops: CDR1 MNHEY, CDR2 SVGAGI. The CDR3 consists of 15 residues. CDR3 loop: CATSRDREMPYEQYF. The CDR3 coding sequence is TGTGCCACAAGTCGGGACAGGGAAATGCCCTACGAGCAGTACTTC.

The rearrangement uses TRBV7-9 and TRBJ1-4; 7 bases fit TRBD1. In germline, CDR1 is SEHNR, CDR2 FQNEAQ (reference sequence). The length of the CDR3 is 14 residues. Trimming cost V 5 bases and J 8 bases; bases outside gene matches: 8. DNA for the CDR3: TGTGCCAGCAGCGGAGGGGGCAGAAAAGAAAAACTGTTTTTT. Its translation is CASSGGGRKEKLFF.

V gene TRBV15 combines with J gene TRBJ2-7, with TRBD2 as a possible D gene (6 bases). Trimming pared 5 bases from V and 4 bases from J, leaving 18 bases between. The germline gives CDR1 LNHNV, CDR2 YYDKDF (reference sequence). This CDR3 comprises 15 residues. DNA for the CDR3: TGTGCCACCAGCGTTGTACGGGGGAGGTTGTACGAGCAGTACTTC. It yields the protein CATSVVRGRLYEQYF.

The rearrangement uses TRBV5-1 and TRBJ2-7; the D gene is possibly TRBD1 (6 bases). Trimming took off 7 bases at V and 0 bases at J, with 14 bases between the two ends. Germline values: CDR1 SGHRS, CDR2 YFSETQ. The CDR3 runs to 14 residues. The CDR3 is CASAGTPYSYEQYF. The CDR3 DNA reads TGCGCCAGCGCCGGGACACCATACTCCTACGAGCAGTACTTC. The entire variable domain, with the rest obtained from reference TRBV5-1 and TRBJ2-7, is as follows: KAGVTQTPRYLIKTRGQQVTLSCSPISGHRSVSWYQQTPGQGLQFLFEYFSETQRNKGNFPGRFSGRQFSNSRSEMNVSTLELGDSALYLCASAGTPYSYEQYFGPGTRLTVT.

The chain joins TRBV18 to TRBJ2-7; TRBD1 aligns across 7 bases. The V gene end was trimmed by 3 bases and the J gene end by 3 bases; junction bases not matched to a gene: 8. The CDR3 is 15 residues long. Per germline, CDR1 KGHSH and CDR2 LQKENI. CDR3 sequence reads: CASSPRQGTVYEQYF. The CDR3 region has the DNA TGTGCCAGCTCACCCAGACAGGGTACGGTCTACGAGCAGTACTTC.

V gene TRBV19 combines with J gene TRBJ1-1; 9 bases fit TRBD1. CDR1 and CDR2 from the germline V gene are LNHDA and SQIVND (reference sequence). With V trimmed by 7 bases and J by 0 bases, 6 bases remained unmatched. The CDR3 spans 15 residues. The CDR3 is CASTRTGALNTEAFF. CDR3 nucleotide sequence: TGTGCCAGTACCAGGACAGGGGCCCTGAACACTGAAGCTTTCTTT.

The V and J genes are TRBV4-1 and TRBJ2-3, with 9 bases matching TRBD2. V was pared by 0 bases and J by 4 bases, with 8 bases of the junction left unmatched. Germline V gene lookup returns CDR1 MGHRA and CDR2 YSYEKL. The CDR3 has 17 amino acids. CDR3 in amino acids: CASSQDPLAGSADTQYF. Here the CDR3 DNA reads TGCGCCAGCAGCCAAGATCCGCTAGCGGGGAGTGCAGATACGCAGTATTTT.

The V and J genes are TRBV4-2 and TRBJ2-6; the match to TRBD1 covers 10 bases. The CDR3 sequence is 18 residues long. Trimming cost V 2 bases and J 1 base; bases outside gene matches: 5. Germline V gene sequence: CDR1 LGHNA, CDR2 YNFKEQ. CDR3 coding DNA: TGTGCCAGCAGCCAAAAGACAGGGGGCCTATCTGGGGCCAACGTCCTGACTTTC. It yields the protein CASSQKTGGLSGANVLTF.